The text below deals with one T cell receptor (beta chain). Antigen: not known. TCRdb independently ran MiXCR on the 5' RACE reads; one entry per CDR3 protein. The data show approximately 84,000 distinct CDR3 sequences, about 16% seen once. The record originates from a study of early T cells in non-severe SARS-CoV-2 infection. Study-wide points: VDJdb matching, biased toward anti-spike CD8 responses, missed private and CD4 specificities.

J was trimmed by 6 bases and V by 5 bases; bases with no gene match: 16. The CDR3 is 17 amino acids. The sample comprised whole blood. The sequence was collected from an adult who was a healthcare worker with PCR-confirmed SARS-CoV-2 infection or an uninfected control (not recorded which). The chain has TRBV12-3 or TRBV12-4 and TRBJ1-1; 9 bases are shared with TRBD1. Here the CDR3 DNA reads TGTGCCAGCAGTCCCTCTTACAGGGGGCAATCGGTCCCTGAAGCTTTCTTT. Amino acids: CASSPSYRGQSVPEAFF.